The clone carrying this TCR beta chain was observed many times. The sample is drawn from a study of response to subunit inactivated influenza vaccine. TCRdb passed the RT-PCR reads through MiXCR, listing each CDR3 protein once. In the table there are fewer than 700,000 distinct CDR3 sequences, 10% to 15% of which are singletons. V lost 4 bases and J lost 3; bases outside the gene matches: 5. The CDR3 runs 14 residues. The V gene's germline CDR1 is SGHDT and CDR2 YYEEEE. The genes are TRBV5-6 and TRBJ2-7, with 9 bases that match TRBD1. The material sequenced was PBMCs from blood, taken about 40 days after vaccination. The TCR sequence derives from a middle-aged man who received an inactivated influenza vaccine. The CDR3 sequence: CASSPWDRDYEQYF. CDR3 bases: TGTGCCAGCAGCCCGTGGGACAGGGACTACGAGCAGTACTTC.